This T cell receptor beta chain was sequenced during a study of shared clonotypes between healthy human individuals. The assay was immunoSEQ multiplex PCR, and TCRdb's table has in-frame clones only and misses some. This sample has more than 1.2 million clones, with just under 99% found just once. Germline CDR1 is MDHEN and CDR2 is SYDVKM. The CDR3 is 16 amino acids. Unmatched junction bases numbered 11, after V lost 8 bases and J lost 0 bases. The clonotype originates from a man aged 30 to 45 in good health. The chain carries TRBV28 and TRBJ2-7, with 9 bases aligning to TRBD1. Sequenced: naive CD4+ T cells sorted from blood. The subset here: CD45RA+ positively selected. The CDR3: CASLSWDRASSYEQYF. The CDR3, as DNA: TGTGCCAGCCTCAGTTGGGACAGGGCCAGCTCCTACGAGCAGTACTTC.